The 9 T cell receptor beta chains below were found in one sample sequenced in a study of T cells in tumors after PD-1 blockade. Assay: immunoSEQ multiplex PCR; the TCRdb copy retains only in-frame clones and omits some. Among 9,100 or so clones listed, around 62% were seen once. The sequencing here drew on tumor tissue, taken after anti-PD-1 treatment. The origin of the receptors is a human donor with basal cell carcinoma.

The chain combines TRBV13 with TRBJ2-1; D might be TRBD1 or TRBD2, each matching 5 bases. The CDR3 loop spans 18 amino acids. Per the germline V gene, CDR1 is PRHDT and CDR2 is FYEKMQ (reference sequence). Trimming shortened V by 0 bases and J by 3 bases, and 18 bases separated the two germline ends. Here the CDR3 reads CASSLGLNGAPIYNEQFF. The CDR3 DNA reads TGTGCCAGCAGCTTAGGCCTTAACGGGGCCCCTATCTACAATGAGCAGTTCTTC.

This chain links TRBV11-3 with TRBJ2-6; no firm D call. Germline V gene sequence: CDR1 SGHNT, CDR2 YENEEA. Trimming cost V 1 base and J 0 bases, with 7 bases left between them. The CDR3 sequence is 16 residues long. CDR3: CASSLGPISGANVLTF. The DNA of the CDR3 is TGTGCCAGCAGCTTAGGCCCGATCTCTGGGGCCAACGTCCTGACTTTC.

This clone is labeled medium-sized (0.01 to 0.1%). The V call is TRBV7-9, the J call TRBJ1-1, with 9 bases that match TRBD1. Trimming took 5 bases from V and 8 from J; bases not matched to a gene: 6. CDR3 length equals 13 residues. Germline loops: CDR1 SEHNR, CDR2 FQNEAQ (reference sequence). This CDR3 is CASSNRGPLEAFF. CDR3 bases: TGTGCCAGCAGCAACAGGGGGCCATTGGAAGCTTTCTTT. The entire variable domain, with the rest obtained from reference TRBV7-9 and TRBJ1-1, is as follows: DTGVSQNPRHKITKRGQNVTFRCDPISEHNRLYWYRQTLGQGPEFLTYFQNEAQLEKSRLLSDRFSAERPKGSFSTLEIQRTEQGDSAMYLCASSNRGPLEAFFGQGTRLTVV.

This clone was seen once. The V call is TRBV4-1, the J call TRBJ1-5, with 8 bases fitting TRBD1. Germline CDR1 is MGHRA and CDR2 is YSYEKL. After removal of 6 bases from V and 5 bases from J, the junction contained 3 bases not matched to a gene. This CDR3 is built from 13 residues. The CDR3 DNA follows: TGCGCCAGCAGTCTGACAGGGGATCAGCCCCAGCATTTT. This sequence encodes CASSLTGDQPQHF.

The chain recombines TRBV6-6 with TRBJ2-7; D ambiguous. The CDR3 has 13 residues. The germline gives CDR1 MNHNY, CDR2 SVGAGI (reference sequence). Trimming took off 2 bases at V and 3 bases at J, with 8 bases between the two ends. DNA for the CDR3: TGTGCCAGCAGTTACGGTCAGAGCTACGAGCAGTACTTC. This gives the protein CASSYGQSYEQYF.

The chain uses TRBV6-5 and TRBJ1-2; perhaps TRBD1 as D (5 bases). CDR3 size: 14 residues. V gave up 7 bases and J gave up 6 bases, with 18 bases separating them. The V gene's germline CDR1 is MNHEY and CDR2 SVGAGI. CDR3 in amino acids: CASTKYRGFDGYTF. The CDR3 bases are TGTGCCAGCACCAAGTATAGGGGTTTTGATGGCTACACCTTC.

This clone was found once. This chain connects TRBV19 to TRBJ2-1, with 7 bases matching TRBD1. Germline V lookup: CDR1 LNHDA, CDR2 SQIVND (reference sequence). Germline trimming cut 5 bases from V and 9 bases from J; bases unmatched to any gene: 7. The CDR3 spans 13 residues. DNA for the CDR3: TGTGCCAGTAGTGACCCGACAGGGACTGAGCAGTTCTTC. Translation gives CASSDPTGTEQFF.

The genes are TRBV5-1 and TRBJ2-1; 14 bases are shared with TRBD2. This CDR3 comprises 17 residues. CDR1 and CDR2 from the germline V gene are SGHRS and YFSETQ. After removal of 2 bases from V and 4 bases from J, the junction contained 5 bases not matched to a gene. The CDR3 is CASSLGLAGGPYNEQFF. CDR3 nucleotides: TGCGCCAGCAGCTTAGGACTAGCGGGGGGCCCTTACAATGAGCAGTTCTTC.

In its sample, this clone ranks as large (0.1 to 1%). This rearrangement joins TRBV5-1 to TRBJ2-7, with D hard to call. Germline CDR1 is SGHRS and CDR2 is YFSETQ. Trimming shortened V by 1 base and J by 5 bases, and 7 bases separated the two germline ends. The CDR3 contains 12 residues. The CDR3 DNA follows: TGCGCCAGCAGCTTGCCCAGTGACGAGCAGTACTTC. Translation: CASSLPSDEQYF.